This is a list of T cell receptor beta chains from one sample in a study of Ad26.COV2.S vaccination and SARS-CoV-2 variants. Using immunoSEQ multiplex PCR, the repertoire was profiled, and TCRdb retains in-frame clones only, with some absent. Of 350,000 to 450,000 clones listed, around nine tenths are singletons. Sequencing was performed on peripheral blood, taken in a trial of Ad26.COV2.S vaccine versus placebo. The origin of the receptors is a person between 18 and 65 years old who received the Ad26.COV2.S COVID-19 vaccine or a placebo. The CDR3 runs from the conserved cysteine through the conserved F or W. Each record gives: clone size, D gene, V gene, J gene, CDR3 protein, CDR3 DNA. A D gene is named only where the DNA matches it firmly. A clone size is listed for some rows: how often the clone was seen (once, few, many), or a class if it is expanded.

abundance: -; d_gene: TRBD1; v_gene: TRBV5-1; j_gene: TRBJ2-7; CDR3aa: CASSPDRSPYEQYF; CDR3nt: TGCGCCAGCAGCCCGGACAGGAGCCCCTACGAGCAGTACTTC
abundance: -; d_gene: TRBD1; v_gene: TRBV3-1/TRBV3-2; j_gene: TRBJ2-4; CDR3aa: CASSQVWTGAKNIQYF; CDR3nt: TGTGCCAGCAGCCAAGTTTGGACAGGGGCCAAAAACATTCAGTACTTC
abundance: -; d_gene: -; v_gene: TRBV7-9; j_gene: TRBJ1-3; CDR3aa: CASSLVGSSGNTIYF; CDR3nt: TGTGCCAGCAGCTTAGTGGGGAGCTCTGGAAACACCATATATTTT
abundance: -; d_gene: -; v_gene: TRBV6-5; j_gene: TRBJ2-3; CDR3aa: CASSYGSITDTQYF; CDR3nt: TGTGCCAGCAGTTACGGGAGCATCACAGATACGCAGTATTTT
abundance: -; d_gene: TRBD1; v_gene: TRBV5-6; j_gene: TRBJ1-2; CDR3aa: CASSSGTATVYGYTF; CDR3nt: TGTGCCAGCAGCTCCGGGACAGCCACGGTCTATGGCTACACCTTC
abundance: -; d_gene: -; v_gene: TRBV7-9; j_gene: TRBJ2-7; CDR3aa: CASSFTQGGYEQYF; CDR3nt: TGTGCCAGCAGCTTCACTCAGGGTGGCTACGAGCAGTACTTC
abundance: -; d_gene: -; v_gene: TRBV19; j_gene: TRBJ1-5; CDR3aa: CASSIEGQSNQPQHF; CDR3nt: TGTGCCAGTAGTATAGAAGGACAGAGCAATCAGCCCCAGCATTTT
abundance: -; d_gene: -; v_gene: TRBV3-1/TRBV3-2; j_gene: TRBJ1-2; CDR3aa: CASSQEGFNYGYTF; CDR3nt: TGTGCCAGTTCCCAAGAGGGGTTTAACTATGGCTACACCTTC
abundance: -; d_gene: -; v_gene: TRBV11-1; j_gene: TRBJ2-3; CDR3aa: CASSLRRGPSTDTQYF; CDR3nt: TGTGCCAGCAGCTTAAGGCGGGGGCCTAGCACAGATACGCAGTATTTT
abundance: -; d_gene: -; v_gene: TRBV5-4; j_gene: TRBJ1-3; CDR3aa: CASSRGSGNTIYF; CDR3nt: TGTGCCAGCAGCAGGGGCTCTGGAAACACCATATATTTT
abundance: -; d_gene: TRBD2; v_gene: TRBV5-1; j_gene: TRBJ2-2; CDR3aa: CASSYGTSNTGELFF; CDR3nt: TGCGCCAGCAGCTACGGGACTAGCAACACCGGGGAGCTGTTTTTT
abundance: -; d_gene: TRBD2; v_gene: TRBV7-2; j_gene: TRBJ2-1; CDR3aa: CASLAGGPDEQFF; CDR3nt: TGTGCCAGCCTAGCGGGGGGGCCCGATGAGCAGTTCTTC
abundance: few; d_gene: TRBD1; v_gene: TRBV6-6; j_gene: TRBJ1-1; CDR3aa: CASQNRGQVTEAFF; CDR3nt: TGTGCCAGCCAGAACAGGGGGCAGGTCACTGAAGCTTTCTTT
abundance: -; d_gene: -; v_gene: TRBV15; j_gene: TRBJ2-5; CDR3aa: CATSRDLSPQETQYF; CDR3nt: TGTGCCACCAGCAGAGACCTCTCCCCCCAAGAGACCCAGTACTTC
abundance: -; d_gene: TRBD2; v_gene: TRBV9; j_gene: TRBJ2-5; CDR3aa: CASSATGGQETQYF; CDR3nt: TGTGCCAGCAGCGCGACGGGGGGCCAAGAGACCCAGTACTTC
abundance: -; d_gene: -; v_gene: TRBV2; j_gene: TRBJ2-7; CDR3aa: CASELAGEQYF; CDR3nt: TGTGCCAGCGAGCTAGCCGGGGAGCAGTACTTC
abundance: -; d_gene: -; v_gene: TRBV13; j_gene: TRBJ2-5; CDR3aa: CASSSRNYQETQYF; CDR3nt: TGTGCCAGCAGCTCCCGTAACTACCAAGAGACCCAGTACTTC
abundance: -; d_gene: -; v_gene: TRBV4-2; j_gene: TRBJ2-2; CDR3aa: CASSQGTGELFF; CDR3nt: TGTGCCAGCAGCCAAGGCACCGGGGAGCTGTTTTTT
abundance: -; d_gene: -; v_gene: TRBV21-1; j_gene: TRBJ2-5; CDR3aa: CASSKARGGREGETQYF; CDR3nt: TGTGCCAGCAGCAAAGCCCGCGGTGGCAGGGAGGGAGAGACCCAGTACTTC
abundance: -; d_gene: -; v_gene: TRBV5-4; j_gene: TRBJ2-5; CDR3aa: CASSWGDQETQYF; CDR3nt: TGTGCCAGCAGCTGGGGGGACCAAGAGACCCAGTACTTC
abundance: -; d_gene: -; v_gene: TRBV10-3; j_gene: TRBJ1-5; CDR3aa: CAIREGVSNQPQHF; CDR3nt: TGTGCCATCAGAGAAGGGGTTAGCAATCAGCCCCAGCATTTT
abundance: -; d_gene: -; v_gene: TRBV19; j_gene: TRBJ2-7; CDR3aa: CASSRAVSSYEQYF; CDR3nt: TGTGCCAGTAGTCGGGCTGTAAGCTCCTACGAGCAGTACTTC
abundance: -; d_gene: -; v_gene: TRBV14; j_gene: TRBJ2-5; CDR3aa: CASSPTLGGGKTQYF; CDR3nt: TGTGCCAGCAGCCCAACTTTAGGGGGCGGGAAGACCCAGTACTTC
abundance: -; d_gene: TRBD1; v_gene: TRBV7-9; j_gene: TRBJ2-1; CDR3aa: CASSLSEGDRNPYNEQFF; CDR3nt: TGTGCCAGCAGCTTGAGTGAAGGGGACAGAAACCCCTACAATGAGCAGTTCTTC
abundance: -; d_gene: -; v_gene: TRBV29-1; j_gene: TRBJ1-3; CDR3aa: CSVDRAGAGNTIYF; CDR3nt: TGCAGCGTTGACCGGGCTGGTGCTGGAAACACCATATATTTT
abundance: -; d_gene: -; v_gene: TRBV6-5; j_gene: TRBJ1-4; CDR3aa: CASSSGPGEKLFF; CDR3nt: TGTGCCAGCAGTTCAGGGCCGGGTGAAAAACTGTTTTTT
abundance: -; d_gene: TRBD1; v_gene: TRBV2; j_gene: TRBJ1-5; CDR3aa: CASSFPGTGGSSSINQPQHF; CDR3nt: TGTGCCAGCAGTTTCCCCGGGACAGGGGGATCCTCGTCGATCAATCAGCCCCAGCATTTT
abundance: -; d_gene: -; v_gene: TRBV5-1; j_gene: TRBJ2-5; CDR3aa: CASSLDETQYF; CDR3nt: TGCGCCAGCAGCTTGGATGAGACCCAGTACTTC
abundance: once; d_gene: -; v_gene: TRBV19; j_gene: TRBJ2-3; CDR3aa: CASTGTAVGDTQYF; CDR3nt: TGTGCCAGTACCGGGACTGCTGTAGGTGATACGCAGTATTTT
abundance: once; d_gene: -; v_gene: TRBV30; j_gene: TRBJ1-6; CDR3aa: CAWSVRGAGNSPLHF; CDR3nt: TGTGCCTGGAGTGTACGGGGGGCCGGTAATTCACCCCTCCACTTT
abundance: -; d_gene: -; v_gene: TRBV9; j_gene: TRBJ1-1; CDR3aa: CASSVRAQKPNTEAFF; CDR3nt: TGTGCCAGCAGCGTAAGGGCTCAGAAGCCGAACACTGAAGCTTTCTTT